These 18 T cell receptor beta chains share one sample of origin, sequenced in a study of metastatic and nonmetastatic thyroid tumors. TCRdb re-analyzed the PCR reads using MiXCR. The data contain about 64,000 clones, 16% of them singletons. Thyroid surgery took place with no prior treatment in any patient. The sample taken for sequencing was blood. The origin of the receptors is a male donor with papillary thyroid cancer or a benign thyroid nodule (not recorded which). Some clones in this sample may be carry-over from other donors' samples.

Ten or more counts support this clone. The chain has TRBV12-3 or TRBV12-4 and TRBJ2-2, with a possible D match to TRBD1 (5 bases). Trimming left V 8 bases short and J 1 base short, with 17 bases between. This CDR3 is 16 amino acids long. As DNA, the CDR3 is TGTGCCAGCGCCAAGGCCGGACAAAGGAACACCGGGGAGCTGTTTTTT. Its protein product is CASAKAGQRNTGELFF.

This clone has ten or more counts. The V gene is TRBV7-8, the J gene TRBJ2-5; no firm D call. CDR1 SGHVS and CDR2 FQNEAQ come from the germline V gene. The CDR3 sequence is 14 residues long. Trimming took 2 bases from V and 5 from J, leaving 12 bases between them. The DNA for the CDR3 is TGTGCCAGCAGCTTAAGCACGGCTCGGGAGACCCAGTACTTC. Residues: CASSLSTARETQYF.

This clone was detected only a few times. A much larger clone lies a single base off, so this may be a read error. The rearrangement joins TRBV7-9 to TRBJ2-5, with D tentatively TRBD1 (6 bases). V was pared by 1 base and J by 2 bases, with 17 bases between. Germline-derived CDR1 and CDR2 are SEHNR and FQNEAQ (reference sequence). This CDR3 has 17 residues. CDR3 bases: TGTGCCAGCAGCTTAGGAATAGCGTGGGGGCCTCAAGAGACCCAGTACTTC. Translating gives CASSLGIAWGPQETQYF.

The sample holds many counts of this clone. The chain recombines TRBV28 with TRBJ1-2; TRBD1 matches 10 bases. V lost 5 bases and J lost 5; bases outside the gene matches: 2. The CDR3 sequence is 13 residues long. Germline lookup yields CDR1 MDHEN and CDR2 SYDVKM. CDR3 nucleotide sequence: TGTGCCAGCAGTGGGACAGGGGAGTATGGCTACACCTTC. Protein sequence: CASSGTGEYGYTF.

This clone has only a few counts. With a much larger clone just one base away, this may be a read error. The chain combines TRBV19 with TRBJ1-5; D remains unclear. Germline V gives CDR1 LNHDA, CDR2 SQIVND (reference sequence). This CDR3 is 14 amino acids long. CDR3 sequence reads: CASRPDRDYQSQHF. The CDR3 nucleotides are TGTGCCAGTAGACCTGACCGGGATTATCAGTCCCAGCATTTT.

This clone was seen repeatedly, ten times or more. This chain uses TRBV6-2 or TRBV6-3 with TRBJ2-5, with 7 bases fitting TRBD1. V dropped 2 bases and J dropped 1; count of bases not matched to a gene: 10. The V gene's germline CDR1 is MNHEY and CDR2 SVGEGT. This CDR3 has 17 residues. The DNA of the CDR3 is TGTGCCAGCAGTTACCCCCCGGGACAGCTCAGCCAAGAGACCCAGTACTTC. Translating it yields CASSYPPGQLSQETQYF.

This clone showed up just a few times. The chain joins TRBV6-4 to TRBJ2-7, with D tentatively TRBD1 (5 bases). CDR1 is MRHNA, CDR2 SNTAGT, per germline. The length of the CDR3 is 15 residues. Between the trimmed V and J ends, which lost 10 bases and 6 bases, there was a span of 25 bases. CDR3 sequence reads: CAIKNSAGKICEQYV. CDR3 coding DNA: TGTGCCATCAAGAATTCTGCAGGGAAAATTTGCGAGCAGTACGTC.

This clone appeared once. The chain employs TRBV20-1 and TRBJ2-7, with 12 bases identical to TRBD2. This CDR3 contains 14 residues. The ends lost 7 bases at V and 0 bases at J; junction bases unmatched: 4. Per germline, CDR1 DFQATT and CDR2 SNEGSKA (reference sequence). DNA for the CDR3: TGCAGTGTCCAGACTAGCGGGAGCTCCTACGAGCAGTACTTC. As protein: CSVQTSGSSYEQYF.

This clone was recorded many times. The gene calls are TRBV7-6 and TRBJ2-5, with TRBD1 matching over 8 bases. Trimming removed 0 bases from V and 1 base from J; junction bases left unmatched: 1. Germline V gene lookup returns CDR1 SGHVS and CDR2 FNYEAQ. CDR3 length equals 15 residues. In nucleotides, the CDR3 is TGTGCCAGCAGCTTAGCGGACAGGGCCCAAGAGACCCAGTACTTC. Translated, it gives CASSLADRAQETQYF.

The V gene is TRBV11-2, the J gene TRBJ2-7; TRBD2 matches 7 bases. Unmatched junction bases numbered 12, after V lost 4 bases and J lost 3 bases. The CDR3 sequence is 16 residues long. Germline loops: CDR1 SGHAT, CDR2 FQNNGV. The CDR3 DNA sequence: TGTGCCAGCAGCTACCAGTCGGGGGGATCGGTCTACGAGCAGTACTTC. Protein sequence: CASSYQSGGSVYEQYF.

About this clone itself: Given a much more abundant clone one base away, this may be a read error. CDR3 residues: CASIPRRGARETQYF. The DNA of the CDR3 is TGTGCCAGCATTCCCCGGCGCGGGGCCAGGGAGACCCAGTACTTC. The rearrangement joins TRBV6-1 to TRBJ2-5; possibly TRBD2 for D (6 bases). This CDR3 has 15 residues. Germline V gene sequence: CDR1 MNHNS, CDR2 SASEGT. V shed 7 bases and J shed 5 bases, with 20 bases lying between them.

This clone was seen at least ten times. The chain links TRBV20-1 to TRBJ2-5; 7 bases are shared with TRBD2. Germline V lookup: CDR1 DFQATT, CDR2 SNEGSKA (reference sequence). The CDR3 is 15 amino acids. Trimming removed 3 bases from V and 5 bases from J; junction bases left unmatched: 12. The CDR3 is CSARRSVRGTETQYF. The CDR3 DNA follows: TGCAGTGCTAGGCGCTCGGTGCGGGGGACGGAGACCCAGTACTTC.

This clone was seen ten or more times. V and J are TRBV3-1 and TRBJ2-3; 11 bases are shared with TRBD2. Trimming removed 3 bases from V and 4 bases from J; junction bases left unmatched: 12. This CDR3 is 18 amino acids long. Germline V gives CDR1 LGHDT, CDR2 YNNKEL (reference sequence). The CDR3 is CASSQETSGAPPADTQYF. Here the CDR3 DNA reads TGTGCCAGCAGCCAGGAGACTAGCGGGGCCCCCCCCGCAGATACGCAGTATTTT.

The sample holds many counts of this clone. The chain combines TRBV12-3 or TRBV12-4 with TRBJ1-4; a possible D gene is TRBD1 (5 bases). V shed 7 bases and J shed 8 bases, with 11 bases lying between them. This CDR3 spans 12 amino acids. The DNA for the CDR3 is TGTGCCAGCACGCGGGGCTGGGAAAAACTGTTTTTT. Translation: CASTRGWEKLFF.

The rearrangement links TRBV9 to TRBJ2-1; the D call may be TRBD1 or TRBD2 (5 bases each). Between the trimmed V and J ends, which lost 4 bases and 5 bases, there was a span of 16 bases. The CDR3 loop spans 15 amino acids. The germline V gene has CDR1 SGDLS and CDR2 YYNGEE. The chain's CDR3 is CASSIGASSHNEQFF. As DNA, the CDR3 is TGTGCCAGCAGCATAGGGGCTAGCAGCCACAATGAGCAGTTCTTC.

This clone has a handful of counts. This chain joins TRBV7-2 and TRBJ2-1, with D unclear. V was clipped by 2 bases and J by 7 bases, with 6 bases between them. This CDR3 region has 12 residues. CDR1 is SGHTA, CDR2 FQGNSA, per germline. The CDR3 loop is CASSLPSNEQFF. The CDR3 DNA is TGTGCCAGCAGCTTACCTTCTAATGAGCAGTTCTTC. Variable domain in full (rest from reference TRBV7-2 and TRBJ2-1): GAGVSQSPSNKVTEKGKDVELRCDPISGHTALYWYRQSLGQGLEFLIYFQGNSAPDKSGLPSDRFSAERTGGSVSTLTIQRTQQEDSAVYLCASSLPSNEQFFGPGTRLTVL.

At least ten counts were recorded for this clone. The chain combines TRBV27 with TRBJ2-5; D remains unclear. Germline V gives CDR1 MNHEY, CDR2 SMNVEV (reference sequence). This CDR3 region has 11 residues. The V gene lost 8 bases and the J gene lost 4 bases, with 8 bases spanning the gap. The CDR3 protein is CASATRETQYF. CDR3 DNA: TGTGCCAGCGCGACCCGAGAGACCCAGTACTTC.

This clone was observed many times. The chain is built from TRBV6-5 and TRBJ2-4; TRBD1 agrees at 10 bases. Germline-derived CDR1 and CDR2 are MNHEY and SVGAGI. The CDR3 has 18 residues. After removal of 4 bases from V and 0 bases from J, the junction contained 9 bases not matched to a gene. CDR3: CASSSKATGGLAKNIQYF. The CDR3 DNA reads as TGTGCCAGCAGTTCAAAGGCGACAGGGGGCTTAGCCAAAAACATTCAGTACTTC.